This TCR beta chain was retrieved from a study of T cell repertoires in cytomegalovirus infection. For the study at large: Both CMV infection and a matching HLA type were indicated by public TCR beta signatures.

Study-level points and caveats: The ex vivo response showed dominance by HLA-C-restricted CMV-specific TCR beta clonotypes.

The V and J ends lost 0 bases and 7 bases respectively, with 9 bases between them. Per the germline V gene, CDR1 is LNHDA and CDR2 is SQIVND (reference sequence). The CDR3 totals 13 residues. To note about this clonotype: The antigen is unknown.

In TCRdb, the reads were re-called with MiXCR into one record per CDR3 protein. The top ten hold roughly 58% of the sample, which has 100,000 to 150,000 distinct CDR3 sequences, around 32% seen once. The source material was CD8+ T cells from cultured PBMCs, sampled from culture after CMV antigen stimulation. This TCR was recovered from a human donor in good health (CMV status not recorded). Some clones in this sample may be carry-over from other donors' samples. This chain links TRBV19 with TRBJ1-1; D not resolved. The DNA for the CDR3 is TGTGCCAGTAGTATAGACATTTTGGGTGAAGCTTTCTTT. It yields the protein CASSIDILGEAFF. The whole variable domain, remainder taken from reference TRBV19 and TRBJ1-1, is DGGITQSPKYLFRKEGQNVTLSCEQNLNHDAMYWYRQDPGQGLRLIYYSQIVNDFQKGDIAEGYSVSREKKESFPLTVTSAQKNPTAFYLCASSIDILGEAFFGQGTRLTVV.